This TCR beta chain was identified during a study of memory CD4+ T cells and cytomegalovirus serostatus. Per the study methods: Out-of-frame sequences were removed, leaving 2,000,000 or so distinct TCRbeta sequences. Some clones are missing from TCRdb's copy, which holds only in-frame ones; the method was immunoSEQ multiplex PCR. That table supplies the V and J calls and clone size; D and trimming were determined from the DNA. The sample carries tens of thousands of clones, 82% recorded once. Single viable CD3+CD4+CD8-CD45RO+ cells were sorted as the memory CD4+ T cells. As for this clone: The antigen remains unidentified.

The CDR3 extends over 15 amino acids. Germline loops: CDR1 KGHSH, CDR2 LQKENI. V was cut by 5 bases and J by 5 bases, with 16 bases left in between. Study-level findings and limits: Suggested: most of the CMV-linked TCR signature lies in CD4+ memory cells. About two fifths of the roughly 160 known CMV-associated TCRbeta sequences appeared in CD4+ memory.

Sequencing was carried out using memory CD4+ T cells from blood. The genes are TRBV18 and TRBJ1-5; D possibly corresponds to TRBD1 (6 bases). The receptor comes from an adult in good health and CMV-seronegative. This CDR3 reads CASSAEGGSDQPQHF. The CDR3 DNA follows: TGTGCCAGCTCAGCCGAGGGGGGGTCGGATCAGCCCCAGCATTTT.